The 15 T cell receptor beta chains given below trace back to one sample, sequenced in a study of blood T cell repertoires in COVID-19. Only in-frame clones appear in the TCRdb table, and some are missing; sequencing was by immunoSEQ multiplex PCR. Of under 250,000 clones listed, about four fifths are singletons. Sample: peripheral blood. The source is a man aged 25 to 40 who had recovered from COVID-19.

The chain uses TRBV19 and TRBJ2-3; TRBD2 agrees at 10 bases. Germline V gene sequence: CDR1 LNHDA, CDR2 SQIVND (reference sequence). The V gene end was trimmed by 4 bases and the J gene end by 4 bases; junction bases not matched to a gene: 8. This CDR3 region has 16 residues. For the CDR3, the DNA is TGTGCCAGTAGTACCGCCCAGCGGGGGGGCCCAGATACGCAGTATTTT. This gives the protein CASSTAQRGGPDTQYF.

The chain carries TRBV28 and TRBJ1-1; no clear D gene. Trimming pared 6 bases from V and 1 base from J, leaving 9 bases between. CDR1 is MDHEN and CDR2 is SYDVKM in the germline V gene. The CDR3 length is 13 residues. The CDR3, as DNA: TGTGCCAGCAGCACATGGCAGAACACTGAAGCTTTCTTT. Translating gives CASSTWQNTEAFF.

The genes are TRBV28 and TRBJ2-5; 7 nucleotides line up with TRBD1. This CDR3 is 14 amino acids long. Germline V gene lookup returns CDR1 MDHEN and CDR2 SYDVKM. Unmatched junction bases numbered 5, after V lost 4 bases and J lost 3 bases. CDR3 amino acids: CASSSDRVEETQYF. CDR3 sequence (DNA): TGTGCCAGCAGTTCAGACAGGGTTGAAGAGACCCAGTACTTC.

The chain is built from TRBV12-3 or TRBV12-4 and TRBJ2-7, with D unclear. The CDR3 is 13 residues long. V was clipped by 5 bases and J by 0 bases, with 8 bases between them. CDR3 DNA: TGTGCCAGCAGTAACTATAACTCCTACGAGCAGTACTTC. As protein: CASSNYNSYEQYF.

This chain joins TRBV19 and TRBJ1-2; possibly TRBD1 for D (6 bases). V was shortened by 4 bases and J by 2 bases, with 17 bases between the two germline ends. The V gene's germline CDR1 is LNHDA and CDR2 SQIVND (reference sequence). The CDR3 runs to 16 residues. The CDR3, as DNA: TGTGCCAGTAGTAACTCACCGGGACACGGAAACTATGGCTACACCTTC. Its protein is CASSNSPGHGNYGYTF.

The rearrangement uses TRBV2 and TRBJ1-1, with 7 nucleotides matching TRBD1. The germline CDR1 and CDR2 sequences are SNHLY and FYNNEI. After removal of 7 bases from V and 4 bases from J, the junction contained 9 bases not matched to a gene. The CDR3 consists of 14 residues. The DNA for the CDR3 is TGTGCCAGCACCGGACAGGCCCAGGGCACTGAAGCTTTCTTT. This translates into CASTGQAQGTEAFF. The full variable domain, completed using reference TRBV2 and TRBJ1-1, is EPEVTQTPSHQVTQMGQEVILRCVPISNHLYFYWYRQILGQKVEFLVSFYNNEISEKSEIFDDQFSVERPDGSNFTLKIRSTKLEDSAMYFCASTGQAQGTEAFFGQGTRLTVV.

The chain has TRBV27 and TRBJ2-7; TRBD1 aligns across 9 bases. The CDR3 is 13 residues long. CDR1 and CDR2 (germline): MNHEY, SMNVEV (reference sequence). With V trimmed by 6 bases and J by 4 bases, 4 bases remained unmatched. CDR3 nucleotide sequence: TGTGCCAGCAGGCCAGGGACAGGGTACGAGCAGTACGTC. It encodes CASRPGTGYEQYV.

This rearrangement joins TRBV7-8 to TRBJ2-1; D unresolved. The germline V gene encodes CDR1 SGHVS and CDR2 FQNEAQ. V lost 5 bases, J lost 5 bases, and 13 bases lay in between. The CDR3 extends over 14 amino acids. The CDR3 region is CASSRGLGNNEQFF. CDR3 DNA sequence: TGTGCCAGCAGCCGAGGCCTAGGTAACAATGAGCAGTTCTTC. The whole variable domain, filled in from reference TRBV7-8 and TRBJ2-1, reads GAGVSQSPRYKVAKRGQDVALRCDPISGHVSLFWYQQALGQGPEFLTYFQNEAQLDKSGLPSDRFFAERPEGSVSTLKIQRTQQEDSAVYLCASSRGLGNNEQFFGPGTRLTVL.

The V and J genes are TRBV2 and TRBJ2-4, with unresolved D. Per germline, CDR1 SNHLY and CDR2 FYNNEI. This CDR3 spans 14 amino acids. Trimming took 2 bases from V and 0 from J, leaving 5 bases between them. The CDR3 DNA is TGTGCCAGCAGTGAATTTCTAGCCAAAAACATTCAGTACTTC. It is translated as CASSEFLAKNIQYF. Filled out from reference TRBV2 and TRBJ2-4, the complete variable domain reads EPEVTQTPSHQVTQMGQEVILRCVPISNHLYFYWYRQILGQKVEFLVSFYNNEISEKSEIFDDQFSVERPDGSNFTLKIRSTKLEDSAMYFCASSEFLAKNIQYFGAGTRLSVL.

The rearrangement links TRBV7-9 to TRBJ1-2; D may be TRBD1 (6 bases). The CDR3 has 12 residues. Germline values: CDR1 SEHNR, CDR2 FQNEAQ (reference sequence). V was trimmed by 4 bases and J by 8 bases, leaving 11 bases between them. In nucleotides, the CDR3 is TGTGCCAGCAGCTCGTACAGGGTAGGCTACACCTTC. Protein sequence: CASSSYRVGYTF.

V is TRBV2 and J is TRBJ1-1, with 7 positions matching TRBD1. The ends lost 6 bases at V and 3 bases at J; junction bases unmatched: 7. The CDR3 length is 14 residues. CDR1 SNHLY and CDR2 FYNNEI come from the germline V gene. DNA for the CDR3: TGTGCCAGCAGGCAGGACAGGATCGACACTGAAGCTTTCTTT. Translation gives CASRQDRIDTEAFF.

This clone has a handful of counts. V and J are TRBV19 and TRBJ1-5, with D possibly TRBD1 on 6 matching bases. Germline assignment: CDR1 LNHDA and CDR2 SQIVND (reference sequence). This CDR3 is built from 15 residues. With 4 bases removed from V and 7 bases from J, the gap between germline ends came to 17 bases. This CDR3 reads CASSRDMRGPQPQHF. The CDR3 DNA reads TGTGCCAGTAGTAGGGACATGAGAGGACCCCAGCCCCAGCATTTT. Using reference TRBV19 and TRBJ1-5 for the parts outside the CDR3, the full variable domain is DGGITQSPKYLFRKEGQNVTLSCEQNLNHDAMYWYRQDPGQGLRLIYYSQIVNDFQKGDIAEGYSVSREKKESFPLTVTSAQKNPTAFYLCASSRDMRGPQPQHFGDGTRLSIL.

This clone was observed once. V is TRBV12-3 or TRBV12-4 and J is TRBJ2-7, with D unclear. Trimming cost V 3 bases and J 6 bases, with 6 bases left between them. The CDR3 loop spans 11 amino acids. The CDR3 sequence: CASSLSREQYF. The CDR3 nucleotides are TGTGCCAGCAGTTTGAGTCGCGAGCAGTACTTC.

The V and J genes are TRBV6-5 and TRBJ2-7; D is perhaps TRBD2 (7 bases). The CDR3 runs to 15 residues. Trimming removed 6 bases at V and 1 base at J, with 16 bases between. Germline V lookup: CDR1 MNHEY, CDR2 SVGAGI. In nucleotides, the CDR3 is TGTGCCAGCAGGATAACAGGGAGGGGATCCTACGAGCAGTACTTC. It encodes CASRITGRGSYEQYF.

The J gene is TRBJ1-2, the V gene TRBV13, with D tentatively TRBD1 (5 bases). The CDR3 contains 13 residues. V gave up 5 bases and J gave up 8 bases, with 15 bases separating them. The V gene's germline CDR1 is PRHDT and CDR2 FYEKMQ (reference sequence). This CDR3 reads CASSPRRGRGYTF. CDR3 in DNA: TGTGCCAGCAGCCCCCGGCGGGGGAGAGGCTACACCTTC.